Listed here are 23 T cell receptor beta chains from one sample, sequenced in a study of PD-1 blockade in classical Hodgkin lymphoma. As for time point: cycle 4 day 1 (C4D1), after six to seven weeks of nivolumab. All trial patients relapsed after autologous stem cell transplantation. Some clones are missing from TCRdb's copy, which holds only in-frame ones; the method was immunoSEQ multiplex PCR. Of 19,000 or so clones listed, about 80% are singletons. The sequences come from peripheral blood mononuclear cells (PBMCs), collected before the fourth cycle of nivolumab. Every receptor here comes from a human donor with classical Hodgkin lymphoma.

The chain has TRBV7-2 and TRBJ1-4; D ambiguous. The CDR3 has 14 residues. The V and J ends lost 5 bases and 0 bases respectively, with 7 bases between them. Germline V lookup: CDR1 SGHTA, CDR2 FQGNSA. The chain's CDR3 is CASSPRATNEKLFF. DNA of the CDR3: TGTGCCAGCAGCCCTAGGGCAACTAATGAAAAACTGTTTTTT.

J is TRBJ1-5 and V is TRBV7-8; D possibly corresponds to TRBD1 (6 bases). Germline CDR1 and CDR2: SGHVS and FQNEAQ. The CDR3 totals 14 residues. V shed 2 bases and J shed 7 bases, with 12 bases lying between them. CDR3 sequence (DNA): TGTGCCAGCAGCTTACGCACAGGGCAACAGCCCCAGCATTTT. Protein product: CASSLRTGQQPQHF.

The chain employs TRBV6-5 and TRBJ2-3; TRBD2 might be the D (6 bases). The CDR3 spans 15 residues. Germline V gene sequence: CDR1 MNHEY, CDR2 SVGAGI. V shed 2 bases and J shed 0 bases, with 9 bases lying between them. CDR3 protein: CASSYAGQSTDTQYF. CDR3 nucleotide sequence: TGTGCCAGCAGTTACGCGGGGCAGAGCACAGATACGCAGTATTTT.

The V and J genes are TRBV7-8 and TRBJ2-4, with D perhaps being TRBD1 or TRBD2 (6 bases each). The CDR3 loop spans 14 amino acids. V shed 5 bases and J shed 7 bases, with 15 bases lying between them. CDR1 is SGHVS and CDR2 is FQNEAQ in the germline V gene. CDR3 sequence reads: CASSPWRGANIQYF. The CDR3, as DNA: TGTGCCAGCAGCCCGTGGAGGGGGGCGAACATTCAGTACTTC.

This sequence joins TRBV5-5 and TRBJ2-7; TRBD1 matches at 10 bases. The germline V gene encodes CDR1 SGHKS and CDR2 YYEKEE (reference sequence). This CDR3 region has 17 residues. Trimming took 1 base from V and 4 from J; bases not matched to a gene: 11. CDR3 nucleotides: TGTGCCAGCAGCTTGAGAACCCCGGGACAGGGGTTTTACGAGCAGTACTTC. It specifies CASSLRTPGQGFYEQYF.

The rearrangement uses TRBV5-1 and TRBJ2-5, with D hard to call. In germline, CDR1 is SGHRS, CDR2 YFSETQ. V was cut by 1 base and J by 1 base, with 8 bases left in between. This CDR3 is built from 14 residues. Here the CDR3 DNA reads TGCGCCAGCAGCTTGTCGCAGACCCAAGAGACCCAGTACTTC. It specifies CASSLSQTQETQYF. The full variable domain, with the rest looked up from reference TRBV5-1 and TRBJ2-5, is KAGVTQTPRYLIKTRGQQVTLSCSPISGHRSVSWYQQTPGQGLQFLFEYFSETQRNKGNFPGRFSGRQFSNSRSEMNVSTLELGDSALYLCASSLSQTQETQYFGPGTRLLVL.

The chain uses TRBV6-5 and TRBJ2-1; D may be TRBD1 (6 bases). Per germline, CDR1 MNHEY and CDR2 SVGAGI. V shed 2 bases and J shed 8 bases, with 13 bases lying between them. The CDR3 loop spans 14 amino acids. The CDR3 DNA sequence: TGTGCCAGCAGTTACGGGGTCGCAGGGGATGAGCAGTTCTTC. As protein: CASSYGVAGDEQFF.

The CDR3 nucleotides are TGTGCCAGTCAGGGGAGCTCCTATAATTCACCCCTCCACTTT. It codes for CASQGSSYNSPLHF. The chain is built from TRBV19 and TRBJ1-6, with a tentative D call TRBD1 (6 bases). In germline, CDR1 is LNHDA, CDR2 SQIVND (reference sequence). V was trimmed by 8 bases and J by 0 bases, leaving 8 bases between them. This CDR3 comprises 14 residues.

The V call is TRBV5-1, the J call TRBJ2-7; TRBD2 matches 10 bases. J lost 7 bases, V lost 0 bases, and 4 bases had no gene match. The CDR3 is made up of 14 amino acids. Germline CDR1 and CDR2: SGHRS and YFSETQ. CDR3 sequence: CASSLVGLAREQYF. CDR3 sequence (DNA): TGCGCCAGCAGCTTGGTGGGACTAGCGAGGGAGCAGTACTTC.

The chain has TRBV27 and TRBJ2-6; TRBD2 is a possible D gene (6 bases). The germline V and J ends were trimmed by 6 bases and 0 bases, with 18 bases remaining between them. Per the germline V gene, CDR1 is MNHEY and CDR2 is SMNVEV (reference sequence). CDR3 length: 18 amino acids. Written as DNA, the CDR3 is TGTGCCAGCAGCCGATCAGGACTAAAAGGCTCTGGGGCCAACGTCCTGACTTTC. It yields the protein CASSRSGLKGSGANVLTF.

The chain recombines TRBV18 with TRBJ1-1; TRBD1 agrees at 8 bases. This CDR3 comprises 16 residues. The germline CDR1 and CDR2 sequences are KGHSH and LQKENI. Losses at the gene ends were 4 bases for V and 4 bases for J; bases not matched to a gene: 11. The CDR3 is CASSLESGGVGTEAFF. CDR3 sequence (DNA): TGTGCCAGCTCACTCGAATCAGGGGGCGTTGGCACTGAAGCTTTCTTT.

By sample fraction, this clone is medium-sized. The chain recombines TRBV9 with TRBJ2-5; TRBD2 agrees at 7 bases. Trimming removed 2 bases from V and 4 bases from J; junction bases left unmatched: 8. From germline, CDR1 is SGDLS and CDR2 YYNGEE. CDR3 size: 15 residues. The CDR3 loop reads CASSVLGGFGETQYF. For the CDR3, the DNA is TGTGCCAGCAGCGTTCTCGGGGGGTTTGGAGAGACCCAGTACTTC.

This rearrangement joins TRBV10-3 to TRBJ2-3; possible D gene TRBD1, 5 bases. V gave up 7 bases and J gave up 0 bases, with 14 bases separating them. The CDR3 runs to 15 residues. Germline V gives CDR1 ENHRY, CDR2 SYGVKD. CDR3 protein: CAITPDSLSTDTQYF. The CDR3 nucleotides are TGTGCCATCACCCCAGACAGTCTTAGCACAGATACGCAGTATTTT.

The CDR3 DNA reads as TGTGCCAGCAGCCCGCGGACAGGGTGGGGCGAGCAGTACTTC. Amino acid sequence: CASSPRTGWGEQYF. J is TRBJ2-7 and V is TRBV7-2; the match to TRBD1 covers 8 bases. CDR1 SGHTA and CDR2 FQGNSA come from the germline V gene. CDR3 length: 14 residues. V gave up 5 bases and J gave up 6 bases; unmatched junction bases: 9.

The V gene is TRBV4-1, the J gene TRBJ1-2; D call uncertain. Germline-derived CDR1 and CDR2 are MGHRA and YSYEKL. Trimming took off 0 bases at V and 5 bases at J, with 22 bases between the two ends. CDR3 size: 18 residues. The CDR3 nucleotides are TGCGCCAGCAGCCAAGAAAGGCAGCAGGTCGGGGTGGGATATGGCTACACCTTC. Translating gives CASSQERQQVGVGYGYTF.

The V and J genes are TRBV29-1 and TRBJ2-1, with TRBD2 identical over 9 bases. The CDR3 length is 12 residues. The germline V gene encodes CDR1 SQVTM and CDR2 ANQGSEA. Trimming took 5 bases from V and 8 from J; bases not matched to a gene: 4. CDR3 amino acids: CSVLAGGDEQFF. In nucleotides, the CDR3 is TGCAGCGTTTTGGCGGGGGGGGATGAGCAGTTCTTC.

The V and J genes are TRBV18 and TRBJ1-5; weak D call: TRBD1 (5 bases). The CDR3 contains 15 residues. V lost 6 bases to trimming and J lost 6 bases, with 18 bases between them. CDR1 is KGHSH, CDR2 LQKENI, per germline. The DNA of the CDR3 is TGTGCCAGCTCGCCCCAGGGAGGAAGTCGTCAGCCCCAGCATTTT. Amino acids: CASSPQGGSRQPQHF. Based on the CDR3 plus reference TRBV18 and TRBJ1-5, the full variable domain is NAGVMQNPRHLVRRRGQEARLRCSPMKGHSHVYWYRQLPEEGLKFMVYLQKENIIDESGMPKERFSAEFPKEGPSILRIQQVVRGDSAAYFCASSPQGGSRQPQHFGDGTRLSIL.

The chain joins TRBV7-9 to TRBJ2-5; TRBD1 matches 8 bases. The CDR3 has 14 amino acids. After removal of 5 bases from V and 5 bases from J, the junction contained 7 bases not matched to a gene. Germline V CDR1 and CDR2: SEHNR, FQNEAQ (reference sequence). The CDR3 coding sequence is TGTGCCAGCAGCCCCCCCAGGGGGCAGGAGACCCAGTACTTC. Protein: CASSPPRGQETQYF. Full variable domain (remainder filled in from reference TRBV7-9 and TRBJ2-5): DTGVSQNPRHKITKRGQNVTFRCDPISEHNRLYWYRQTLGQGPEFLTYFQNEAQLEKSRLLSDRFSAERPKGSFSTLEIQRTEQGDSAMYLCASSPPRGQETQYFGPGTRLLVL.

This chain joins TRBV7-2 and TRBJ2-7; 8 bases are a match to TRBD1. This CDR3 has 14 residues. V was clipped by 3 bases and J by 4 bases; unmatched bases: 5. Germline loops: CDR1 SGHTA, CDR2 FQGNSA. The CDR3 region has the DNA TGTGCCAGCAGCTTTAGCCAGGGGGCTTACGAGCAGTACTTC. Protein product: CASSFSQGAYEQYF.

J is TRBJ1-2 and V is TRBV27; D is uncertain. Between the trimmed V and J ends, which lost 2 bases and 2 bases, there was a span of 9 bases. Germline CDR1 reads MNHEY; CDR2 reads SMNVEV (reference sequence). The CDR3 length is 14 residues. The CDR3 sequence: CASSLGTGNYGYTF. CDR3 nucleotide sequence: TGTGCCAGCAGTTTAGGCACGGGCAACTATGGCTACACCTTC.

This clone was detected once. The rearrangement joins TRBV4-2 to TRBJ2-2; 7 bases are a match to TRBD2. Germline assignment: CDR1 LGHNA and CDR2 YNFKEQ. V lost 1 base and J lost 7; bases outside the gene matches: 3. CDR3 length: 14 residues. CDR3 loop: CASSQVAGGGELFF. The CDR3 DNA reads as TGTGCCAGCAGCCAAGTAGCGGGCGGCGGGGAGCTGTTTTTT.

The V gene is TRBV4-2, the J gene TRBJ1-1; no reliable D call. V lost 2 bases, J lost 8 bases, and 12 bases lay in between. This CDR3 has 13 residues. Looked up from germline, CDR1 is LGHNA and CDR2 is YNFKEQ. As DNA, the CDR3 is TGTGCCAGCAGCCAAAGGAGAATTGGAGAAGCTTTCTTT. It yields the protein CASSQRRIGEAFF.

This clone was found once. This chain uses TRBV6-1 with TRBJ2-1; 9 bases map to TRBD2. The CDR3 is 17 residues long. Germline-derived CDR1 and CDR2 are MNHNS and SASEGT. After removal of 2 bases from V and 7 bases from J, the junction contained 12 bases not matched to a gene. The CDR3 nucleotides read TGTGCCAGCAGTGAATGGCTACTAAGCGGGAGGTTAAATGAGCAGTTCTTC. It codes for CASSEWLLSGRLNEQFF.